This T cell receptor beta chain was retrieved from a study of blood T cell repertoires in COVID-19. Study context: The United States, Italy and Spain were the sources of the acute and convalescent COVID-19 samples. T cells, B-cell-depleted T cells, or PBMCs provided the cDNA or gDNA that served as material.

Authors' analysis steps: Estimated nucleated cell counts came from reference gene primer amplification. Clones were read by immunoSEQ multiplex PCR, and TCRdb kept only the in-frame ones, dropping some. The DNA was the basis for D and trimming; V, J and clone size are from that table. The sample lists fewer than 85,000 clones; about 88% were seen once. The CDR3 totals 12 residues. V was trimmed by 0 bases and J by 12 bases, leaving 15 bases between them. CDR1 and CDR2 from the germline V gene are SQVTM and ANQGSEA. Specimen: peripheral blood. The source is a human donor in a cohort sampled during active COVID-19. The chain has TRBV29-1 and TRBJ2-7; D gene ambiguous. The CDR3 DNA reads as TGCAGCGTTGAAGATACTGGAAATCTAGTGTACTTC. Translated: CSVEDTGNLVYF.